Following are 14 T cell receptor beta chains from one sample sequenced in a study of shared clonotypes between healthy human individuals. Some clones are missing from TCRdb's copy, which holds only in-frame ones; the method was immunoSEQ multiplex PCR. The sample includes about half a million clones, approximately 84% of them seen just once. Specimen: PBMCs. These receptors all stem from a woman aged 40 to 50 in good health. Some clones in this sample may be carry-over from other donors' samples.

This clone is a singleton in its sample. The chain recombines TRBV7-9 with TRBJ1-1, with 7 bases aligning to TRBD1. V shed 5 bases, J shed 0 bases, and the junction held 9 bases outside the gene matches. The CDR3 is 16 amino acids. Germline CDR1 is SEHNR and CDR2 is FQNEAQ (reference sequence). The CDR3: CASSRPGQTMNTEAFF. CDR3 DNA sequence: TGTGCCAGCAGCCGACCGGGACAGACCATGAACACTGAAGCTTTCTTT.

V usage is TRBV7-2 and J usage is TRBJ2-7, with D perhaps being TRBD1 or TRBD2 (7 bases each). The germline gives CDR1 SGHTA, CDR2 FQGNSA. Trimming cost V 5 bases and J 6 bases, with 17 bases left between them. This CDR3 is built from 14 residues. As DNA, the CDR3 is TGTGCCAGCAGCGTCTATGGGAGGGGGCTCGAGCAGTACTTC. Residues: CASSVYGRGLEQYF.

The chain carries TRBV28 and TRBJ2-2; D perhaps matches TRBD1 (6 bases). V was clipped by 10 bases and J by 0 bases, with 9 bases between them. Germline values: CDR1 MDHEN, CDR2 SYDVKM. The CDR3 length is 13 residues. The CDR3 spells CAMGHANTGELFF. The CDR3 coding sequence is TGTGCCATGGGACACGCGAACACCGGGGAGCTGTTTTTT.

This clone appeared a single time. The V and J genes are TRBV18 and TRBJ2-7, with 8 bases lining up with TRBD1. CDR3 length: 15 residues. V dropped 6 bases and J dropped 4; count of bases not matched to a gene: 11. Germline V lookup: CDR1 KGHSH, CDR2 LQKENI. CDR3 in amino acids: CASSSRATGVYEQYF. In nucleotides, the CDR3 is TGTGCCAGCTCCTCAAGGGCGACAGGGGTTTACGAGCAGTACTTC.

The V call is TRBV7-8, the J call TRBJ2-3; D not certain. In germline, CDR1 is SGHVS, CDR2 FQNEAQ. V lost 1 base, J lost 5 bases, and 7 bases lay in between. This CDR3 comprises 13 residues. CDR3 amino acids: CASSLVILDTQYF. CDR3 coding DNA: TGTGCCAGCAGCTTAGTCATTTTAGATACGCAGTATTTT.

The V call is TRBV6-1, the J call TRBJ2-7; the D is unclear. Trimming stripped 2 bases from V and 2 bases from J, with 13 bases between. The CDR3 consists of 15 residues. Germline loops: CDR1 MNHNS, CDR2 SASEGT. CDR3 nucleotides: TGTGCCAGCAGTGAACCCAGCCGTGAGCCCTACGAGCAGTACTTC. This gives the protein CASSEPSREPYEQYF.

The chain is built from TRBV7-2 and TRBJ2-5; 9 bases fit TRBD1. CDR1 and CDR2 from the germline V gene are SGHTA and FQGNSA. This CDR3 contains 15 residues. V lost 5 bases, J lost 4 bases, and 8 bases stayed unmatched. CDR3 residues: CASSVYRGRGETQYF. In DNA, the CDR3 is TGTGCCAGCAGCGTTTACAGGGGGCGCGGAGAGACCCAGTACTTC.

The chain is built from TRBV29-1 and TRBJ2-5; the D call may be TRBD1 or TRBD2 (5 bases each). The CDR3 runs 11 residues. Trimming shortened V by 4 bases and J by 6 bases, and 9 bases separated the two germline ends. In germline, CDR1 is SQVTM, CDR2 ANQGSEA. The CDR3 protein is CSVVEGQTQYF. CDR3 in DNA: TGCAGCGTTGTAGAGGGGCAGACCCAGTACTTC.

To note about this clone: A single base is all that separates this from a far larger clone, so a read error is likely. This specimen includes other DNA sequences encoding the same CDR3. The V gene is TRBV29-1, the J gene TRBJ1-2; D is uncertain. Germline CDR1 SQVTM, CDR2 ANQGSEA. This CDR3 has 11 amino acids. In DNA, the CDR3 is TGCAGCGAGTCCTCAAACTATGGCTACGCCTTC. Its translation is CSESSNYGYAF.

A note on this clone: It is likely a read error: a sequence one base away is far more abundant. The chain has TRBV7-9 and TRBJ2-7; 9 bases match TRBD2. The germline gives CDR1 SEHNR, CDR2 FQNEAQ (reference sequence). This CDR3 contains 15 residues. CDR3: CASSPGLAYSHEQYF. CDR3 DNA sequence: TGTGCCAGCAGCCCCGGACTAGCGTACTCCCACGAGCAGTACTTC.

CDR3 amino acids: CAWSGGGGNYEQYF. For the CDR3, the DNA is TGTGCCTGGAGTGGGGGAGGGGGTAACTACGAGCAGTACTTC. This chain connects TRBV30 to TRBJ2-7, with D perhaps matching TRBD2 (7 bases). This CDR3 contains 14 residues. Germline V gene data show CDR1 as GTSNPN and CDR2 as SVGIG (reference sequence). Trimming shortened V by 1 base and J by 3 bases, and 13 bases separated the two germline ends.

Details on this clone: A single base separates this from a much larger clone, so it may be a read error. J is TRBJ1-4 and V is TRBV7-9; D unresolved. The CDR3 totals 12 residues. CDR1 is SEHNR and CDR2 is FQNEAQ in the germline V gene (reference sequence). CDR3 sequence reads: CASMDGNEKLVF. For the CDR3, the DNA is TGTGCCAGCATGGACGGCAATGAAAAACTGGTTTTT.

CDR3 in amino acids: CASSRRELHNEQFF. The DNA of the CDR3 is TGTGCCAGTAGTAGGCGGGAGTTACACAATGAGCAGTTCTTC. The gene calls are TRBV19 and TRBJ2-1; TRBD2 matches at 7 bases. The CDR3 is made up of 14 amino acids. CDR1 and CDR2 (germline): LNHDA, SQIVND (reference sequence). V shed 4 bases, J shed 5 bases, and the junction held 5 bases outside the gene matches.

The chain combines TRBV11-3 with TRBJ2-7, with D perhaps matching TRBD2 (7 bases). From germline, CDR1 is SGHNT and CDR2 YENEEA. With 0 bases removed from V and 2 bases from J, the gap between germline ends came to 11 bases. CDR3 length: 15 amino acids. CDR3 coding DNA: TGTGCCAGCAGCTTAGAAGGCGGGGGCCCCTACGAGCAGTACTTC. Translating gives CASSLEGGGPYEQYF.